This entry concerns a single T cell receptor (beta chain). The antigen remains unidentified. The V end lost 1 base, the J end lost 0 bases, and 13 bases lay between the germline ends. Germline V gene lookup returns CDR1 DFQATT and CDR2 SNEGSKA (reference sequence). The CDR3 spans 15 residues. Library preparation for TCR beta used quantitative 5'-RACE with molecular barcodes. TCRdb called the 5' RACE reads again in MiXCR, with one record for every CDR3 protein. This table has some 400,000 distinct CDR3 sequences, 20% to 25% appearing once. The data originate from a study of CD8 T cells in ankylosing spondylitis. Whole-study results and caveats: Made up of eight highly homologous variants, a TCR beta motif appeared characteristic of ankylosing spondylitis blood. Reported data indicate significant enrichment of disease-linked clones within matched ankylosing spondylitis synovial fluid. Clones linked to disease, bearing a CD8+ phenotype, were relatively rare in peripheral blood.

The V call is TRBV20-1, the J call TRBJ2-7, with no clear D. The sequence was obtained from a male donor with ankylosing spondylitis. Sample: blood, either unsorted or a sorted T cell fraction (not recorded which). In DNA, the CDR3 is TGCAGTGCTAGAGCTCTGGCACTTCCCTCCTACGAGCAGTACTTC. It yields the protein CSARALALPSYEQYF.